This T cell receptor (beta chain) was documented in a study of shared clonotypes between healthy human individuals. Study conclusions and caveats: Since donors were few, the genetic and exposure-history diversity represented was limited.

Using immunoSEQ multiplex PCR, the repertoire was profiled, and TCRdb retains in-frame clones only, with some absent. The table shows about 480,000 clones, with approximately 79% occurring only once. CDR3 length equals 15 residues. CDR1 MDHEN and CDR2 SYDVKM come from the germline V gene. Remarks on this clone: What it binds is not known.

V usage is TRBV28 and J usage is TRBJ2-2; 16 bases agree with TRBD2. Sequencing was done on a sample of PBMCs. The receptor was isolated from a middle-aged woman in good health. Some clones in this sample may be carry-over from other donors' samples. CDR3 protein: CASRPGLAGGGELFF. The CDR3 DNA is TGTGCTAGTCGTCCGGGACTAGCGGGAGGGGGGGAGCTGTTTTTT.